This paragraph reports one T cell receptor (beta chain). What it binds is unknown. The data stem from a study of OX40 agonist ivuxolimab in advanced cancers. Germline V gene data show CDR1 as SGHAT and CDR2 as FQNNGV. J gave up 3 bases and V 1 base, and 6 bases lay outside the gene matches. The length of the CDR3 is 17 residues. Only in-frame clones appear in the TCRdb table, and some are missing; sequencing was by immunoSEQ multiplex PCR. The sample consists of 65,000 to 75,000 clones, roughly 81% of them appearing once. Study-level points and caveats: Clonal expansion by week 6 occurred in CD4+ and CD8+ blood T cells (at 0.1 to 3.0 mg/kg).

The TCR originated in an adult with an advanced solid tumor such as melanoma, head and neck, liver or kidney cancer. Specimen: CD4+ or CD8+ T cells sorted from blood, collected in a trial of the OX40 agonist ivuxolimab. This chain connects TRBV11-2 to TRBJ1-3; 10 bases match TRBD1. The CDR3 loop reads CASSLGTGGGGGNTIYF. DNA of the CDR3: TGTGCCAGCAGCTTAGGGACAGGGGGGGGCGGTGGAAACACCATATATTTT.